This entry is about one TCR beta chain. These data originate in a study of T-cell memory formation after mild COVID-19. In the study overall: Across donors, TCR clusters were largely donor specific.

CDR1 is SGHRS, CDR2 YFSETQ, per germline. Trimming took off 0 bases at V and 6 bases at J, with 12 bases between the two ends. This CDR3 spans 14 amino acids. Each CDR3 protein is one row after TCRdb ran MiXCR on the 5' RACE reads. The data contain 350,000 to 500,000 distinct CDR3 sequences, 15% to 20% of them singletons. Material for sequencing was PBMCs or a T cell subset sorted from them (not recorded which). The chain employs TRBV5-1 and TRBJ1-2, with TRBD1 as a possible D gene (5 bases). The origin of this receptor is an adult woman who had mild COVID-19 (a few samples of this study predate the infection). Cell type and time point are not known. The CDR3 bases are TGCGCCAGCAGCTTGGGGGTTGCAGGGAATGGCTACACCTTC. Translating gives CASSLGVAGNGYTF.